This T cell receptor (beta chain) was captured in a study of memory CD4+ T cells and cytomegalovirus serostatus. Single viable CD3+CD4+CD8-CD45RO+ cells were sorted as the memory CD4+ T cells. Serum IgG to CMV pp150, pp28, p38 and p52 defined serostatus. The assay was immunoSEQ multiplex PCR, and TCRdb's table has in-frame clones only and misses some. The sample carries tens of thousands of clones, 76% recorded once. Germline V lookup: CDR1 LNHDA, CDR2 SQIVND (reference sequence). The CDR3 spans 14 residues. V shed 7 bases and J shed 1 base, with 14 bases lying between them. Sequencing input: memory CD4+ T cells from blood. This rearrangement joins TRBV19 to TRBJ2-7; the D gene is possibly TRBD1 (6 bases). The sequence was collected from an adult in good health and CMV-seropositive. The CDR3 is CASKLQDSSYEQYF. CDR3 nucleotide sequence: TGTGCCAGTAAGCTCCAGGACAGTTCCTACGAGCAGTACTTC. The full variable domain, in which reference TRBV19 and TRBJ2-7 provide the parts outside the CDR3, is DGGITQSPKYLFRKEGQNVTLSCEQNLNHDAMYWYRQDPGQGLRLIYYSQIVNDFQKGDIAEGYSVSREKKESFPLTVTSAQKNPTAFYLCASKLQDSSYEQYFGPGTRLTVT.